Sequencing of this T cell receptor beta chain was carried out in a study of blood T cell repertoires in COVID-19. Overall study context: The samples span acute and convalescent COVID-19 from the United States, Italy and Spain. PBMCs, B-cell-depleted T cells, or T cells provided the cDNA or gDNA that made up the material.

As processed by the authors: Amplification with reference gene primers provided the estimates of nucleated cell counts. TCRdb keeps only in-frame clones here, not all; method: immunoSEQ multiplex PCR. D and trimming come from the DNA, and the V and J calls and clone size come from that table. The sample lists over 150,000 clones, 75% to 90% occurring once. CDR1 is LNHDA and CDR2 is SQIVND in the germline V gene (reference sequence). V lost 6 bases and J lost 4, with 7 bases in between. The CDR3 length is 12 residues. The sequenced material came from peripheral blood. This clonotype originated in a man aged 25 to 40 with acute or convalescent COVID-19. The chain has TRBV19 and TRBJ1-5; no firm D call. The CDR3 region is CASRSANQPQHF. The CDR3 coding sequence is TGTGCCAGTAGGTCAGCGAATCAGCCCCAGCATTTT.